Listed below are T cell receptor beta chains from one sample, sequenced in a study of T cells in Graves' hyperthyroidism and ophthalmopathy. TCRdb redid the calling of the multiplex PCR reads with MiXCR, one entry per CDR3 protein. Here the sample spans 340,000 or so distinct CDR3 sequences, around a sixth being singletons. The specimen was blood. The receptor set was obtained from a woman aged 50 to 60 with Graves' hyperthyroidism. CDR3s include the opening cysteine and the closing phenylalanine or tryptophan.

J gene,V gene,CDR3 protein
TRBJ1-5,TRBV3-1,CASSQQTGQPQHF
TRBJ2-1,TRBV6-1,CASSEEASGYNEQFF
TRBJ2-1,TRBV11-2,CASSLLQGKGNEQFF
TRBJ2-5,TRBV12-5,CASGLGRGETQYF
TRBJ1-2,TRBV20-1,CSAQGGGARGYTF
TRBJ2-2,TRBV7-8,CASRPRENAGELFF
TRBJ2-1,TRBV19,CASSTVGDSTYNEQFF
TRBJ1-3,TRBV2,CASSEEGARGNTIYF
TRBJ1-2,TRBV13,CASSYRERTNYGYTF
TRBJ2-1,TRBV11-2,CASSQAAYNEQFF
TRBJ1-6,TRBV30,CAWSLDSHNSPLHF
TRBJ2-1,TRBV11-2,CASSTGAVNEQFF
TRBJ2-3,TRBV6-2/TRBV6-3,CASSYSKLAGPSTDTQYF
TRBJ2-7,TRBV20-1,CSAKSGDSYEQYF
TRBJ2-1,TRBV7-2,CASSQTSGIYNEQFF
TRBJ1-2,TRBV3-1,CASSQGPGGYGYTF
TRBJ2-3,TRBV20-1,CSARDEIVLDTQYF
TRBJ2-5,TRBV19,CASRPGVAGAETQYF
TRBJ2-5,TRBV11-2,CASSQTGTGGEETQYF
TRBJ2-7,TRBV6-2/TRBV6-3,CASSSRGDWYEQYF
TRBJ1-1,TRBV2,CASSEGSTEAFF
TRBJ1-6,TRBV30,CAWSVEGYNSPLHF
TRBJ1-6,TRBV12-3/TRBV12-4,CASSRTGNNSPLHF